This passage covers 26 T cell receptor beta chains from one sample sequenced in a study of early T cells in non-severe SARS-CoV-2 infection. Each CDR3 protein is one row after TCRdb ran MiXCR on the 5' RACE reads. This repertoire shows roughly 50,000 distinct CDR3 sequences, 6.5% to 9% found once; its top ten account for 9.4%. Material: whole blood. The receptors here all came from an adult who was a healthcare worker with PCR-confirmed SARS-CoV-2 infection or an uninfected control (not recorded which).

This clonotype was counted at least ten times. CDR3 nucleotide sequence: TGTGCCAGCAGCTCCGGGCGACAGGGATTTCCCCCCAATGAGCAGTTCTTC. Translation gives CASSSGRQGFPPNEQFF. This sequence joins TRBV28 and TRBJ2-1, with 7 nucleotides matching TRBD1. The junction had 17 bases not matched to a gene; V was cut back by 6 bases and J by 6 bases. This CDR3 is 17 amino acids long. Germline V gene data show CDR1 as MDHEN and CDR2 as SYDVKM.

This clonotype was recorded a few times. The rearrangement uses TRBV5-4 and TRBJ1-3, with D perhaps matching TRBD1 (6 bases). The CDR3 covers 19 residues. With 3 bases removed from V and 4 bases from J, the gap between germline ends came to 26 bases. Germline CDR1 and CDR2: SGHNT and YYREEE (reference sequence). CDR3: CASSSPSGTGQSSGNTIYF. The CDR3 nucleotides read TGTGCCAGCAGCTCGCCCTCGGGGACGGGACAATCGTCAGGAAACACCATATATTTT.

The chain has TRBV24-1 and TRBJ2-7, with D perhaps TRBD1 (5 bases). Trimming pared 0 bases from V and 7 bases from J, leaving 12 bases between. The length of the CDR3 is 14 residues. Germline CDR1 and CDR2: KGHDR and SFDVKD. CDR3 loop: CATSDLPDSSEQYF. DNA of the CDR3: TGTGCCACCAGTGATTTGCCCGACAGCTCAGAGCAGTACTTC.

This clonotype was seen more than once but under ten times. The chain carries TRBV6-5 and TRBJ2-2; TRBD1 agrees at 12 bases. Germline trimming cut 4 bases from V and 5 bases from J; bases unmatched to any gene: 11. The germline gives CDR1 MNHEY, CDR2 SVGAGI. The CDR3 totals 18 residues. DNA for the CDR3: TGTGCCAGCAGTTCCTTTGGGACAGGGGGCCGAAGGACCGGGGAGCTGTTTTTT. Its protein is CASSSFGTGGRRTGELFF.

This clonotype showed up just a few times. The V and J genes are TRBV12-3 or TRBV12-4 and TRBJ2-7; TRBD1 aligns across 11 bases. J lost 5 bases, V lost 5 bases, and 8 bases had no gene match. The CDR3 spans 15 residues. CDR3 residues: CASSTRTGGPNEQYF. The CDR3 DNA reads as TGTGCCAGCAGTACTAGGACAGGGGGCCCCAACGAGCAGTACTTC.

This clonotype was observed at least ten times. The J gene is TRBJ1-2, the V gene TRBV5-4; 7 bases are shared with TRBD1. V shed 4 bases, J shed 3 bases, and the junction held 9 bases outside the gene matches. The germline CDR1 and CDR2 sequences are SGHNT and YYREEE (reference sequence). This CDR3 is 15 amino acids long. The CDR3 protein is CASSLAGGIDYGYTF. The DNA of the CDR3 is TGTGCCAGCAGCCTCGCAGGGGGGATCGACTATGGCTACACCTTC.

This chain connects TRBV19 to TRBJ1-4; no firm D call. The CDR3 runs 14 residues. Per germline, CDR1 LNHDA and CDR2 SQIVND (reference sequence). Trimming shortened V by 0 bases and J by 1 base, and 3 bases separated the two germline ends. Here the CDR3 DNA reads TGTGCCAGTAGTATAGATGGAACTAATGAAAAACTGTTTTTT. Translating it yields CASSIDGTNEKLFF.

This clonotype came up a few times. J is TRBJ2-1 and V is TRBV7-6, with D perhaps TRBD2 (6 bases). Trimming left V 5 bases short and J 6 bases short, with 17 bases between. The germline gives CDR1 SGHVS, CDR2 FNYEAQ. This CDR3 region has 15 residues. The CDR3 region has the DNA TGTGCCAGCAGCCCGATAGCGGACTGGGGCAATGAGCAGTTCTTC. Translation: CASSPIADWGNEQFF.

This clonotype was seen a handful of times. This chain links TRBV6-5 with TRBJ1-5; 7 positions match TRBD1. The CDR3 consists of 16 residues. V dropped 6 bases and J dropped 2; count of bases not matched to a gene: 10. Germline CDR1 is MNHEY and CDR2 is SVGAGI. CDR3 residues: CASRPLTGVGNQPQHF. CDR3 DNA: TGTGCCAGCAGACCCCTAACAGGGGTCGGCAATCAGCCCCAGCATTTT.

In its sample, this clonotype was seen a few times. The chain employs TRBV7-2 and TRBJ2-5; 9 nucleotides align to TRBD1. CDR3 length equals 15 residues. The germline V gene has CDR1 SGHTA and CDR2 FQGNSA. The V and J ends lost 7 bases and 3 bases, in that order; junction bases with no gene match: 9. The CDR3 bases are TGTGCCAGCACCCTGGACAGGGGATGGAAAGAGACCCAGTACTTC. As protein: CASTLDRGWKETQYF. Variable domain in full (rest from reference TRBV7-2 and TRBJ2-5): GAGVSQSPSNKVTEKGKDVELRCDPISGHTALYWYRQSLGQGLEFLIYFQGNSAPDKSGLPSDRFSAERTGGSVSTLTIQRTQQEDSAVYLCASTLDRGWKETQYFGPGTRLLVL.

This clonotype was seen at least ten times. This sequence joins TRBV28 and TRBJ2-7; TRBD1 is a possible D gene (6 bases). There are 16 residues in the CDR3. Trimming removed 6 bases from V and 8 bases from J, with 26 bases in between. Germline V gives CDR1 MDHEN, CDR2 SYDVKM. CDR3: CASSHLVEQWGHKQYF. The CDR3 DNA sequence: TGTGCCAGCAGCCATCTCGTGGAGCAGTGGGGGCACAAGCAGTACTTC.

This clonotype was detected a few times. V and J are TRBV28 and TRBJ1-2; the match to TRBD1 covers 7 bases. This CDR3 comprises 15 residues. Trimming at V came to 10 bases and at J to 0 bases, leaving 11 bases not matched to a gene. Germline CDR1 MDHEN, CDR2 SYDVKM. CDR3 sequence: CATFRGGRSNYGYTF. As DNA, the CDR3 is TGTGCCACCTTCCGAGGGGGCAGATCTAACTATGGCTACACCTTC.

This clonotype was recorded many times. The rearrangement uses TRBV14 and TRBJ2-2; TRBD1 matches 8 bases. CDR1 and CDR2 from the germline V gene are SGHDN and FVKESK. V lost 4 bases and J lost 3; bases outside the gene matches: 7. CDR3 length: 16 residues. The CDR3 DNA reads as TGTGCCAGCAGCCCGACCGGGACAGGTTACACCGGGGAGCTGTTTTTT. This codes for CASSPTGTGYTGELFF.

In its sample, this clonotype was seen many times. This chain links TRBV7-2 with TRBJ2-3; TRBD2 aligns across 10 bases. The CDR3 length is 16 residues. Per germline, CDR1 SGHTA and CDR2 FQGNSA. The junction had 12 bases not matched to a gene; V was cut back by 6 bases and J by 6 bases. The CDR3 reads CASRRGAGGSMDTQYF. In DNA, the CDR3 is TGTGCCAGCAGGAGGGGAGCGGGAGGGTCCATGGATACGCAGTATTTT.

This clonotype is medium-sized (0.01 to 0.1%) in the sample. V is TRBV9 and J is TRBJ1-1; 8 bases line up with TRBD1. V trimming: 4 bases; J trimming: 4 bases; junction bases outside the gene matches: 6. Germline lookup yields CDR1 SGDLS and CDR2 YYNGEE. The CDR3 has 14 amino acids. The CDR3 loop reads CASSLSDRGTEAFF. Here the CDR3 DNA reads TGTGCCAGCAGCTTATCCGACAGGGGCACTGAAGCTTTCTTT.

This clonotype occurred many times. The rearrangement links TRBV18 to TRBJ1-5; the D is unclear. V lost 1 base and J 2 bases, leaving 18 bases between the germline ends. The germline CDR1 and CDR2 sequences are KGHSH and LQKENI. This CDR3 has 18 amino acids. CDR3 DNA sequence: TGTGCCAGCTCACCACAGGGAATGGCACCTCAGGGCAATCAGCCCCAGCATTTT. Residues: CASSPQGMAPQGNQPQHF.

This clonotype is labeled medium-sized. The chain is built from TRBV5-1 and TRBJ1-4, with D perhaps TRBD1 (6 bases). CDR3 length: 15 residues. Per germline, CDR1 SGHRS and CDR2 YFSETQ. The germline V and J ends were trimmed by 4 bases and 5 bases, with 15 bases remaining between them. The CDR3: CASSQGRGQNEKLFF. CDR3 nucleotide sequence: TGCGCCAGCAGCCAGGGCCGGGGGCAAAATGAAAAACTGTTTTTT.

This clonotype was detected ten times or more. The genes are TRBV29-1 and TRBJ1-5, with no clear D. Germline CDR1 SQVTM, CDR2 ANQGSEA. Trimming took off 1 base at V and 11 bases at J, with 12 bases between the two ends. This CDR3 comprises 12 residues. The CDR3 loop reads CSVEVGSRAQHF. The CDR3 region has the DNA TGCAGCGTTGAAGTCGGGAGCCGGGCCCAGCATTTT.

This clonotype was recorded at least ten times. The rearrangement links TRBV1 to TRBJ2-1. TRBV1 is tagged as a pseudogene. CDR3 length equals 14 residues. DNA for the CDR3: TGCACCAGCAGCTTTGGAAATAGCTTCGATGAGCAGTTCTTC. It codes for CTSSFGNSFDEQFF.

J is TRBJ2-5 and V is TRBV14; TRBD1 agrees at 7 bases. The CDR3 consists of 16 residues. J gave up 4 bases and V 1 base, and 9 bases lay outside the gene matches. Germline values: CDR1 SGHDN, CDR2 FVKESK. The CDR3 nucleotides read TGTGCCAGCAGCCAAGCTCCTACAGGGGCTCGAGAGACCCAGTACTTC. Its translation: CASSQAPTGARETQYF.

This clonotype was seen many times. The genes are TRBV4-1 and TRBJ2-7; 7 bases fit TRBD1. J gave up 0 bases and V 4 bases, and 9 bases lay outside the gene matches. Per germline, CDR1 MGHRA and CDR2 YSYEKL. The CDR3 is made up of 16 amino acids. The chain's CDR3 is CASSRLDRSSSYEQYF. The CDR3 coding sequence is TGCGCCAGCAGCCGATTGGACAGGTCAAGCTCCTACGAGCAGTACTTC.

The J gene is TRBJ2-7, the V gene TRBV28; 12 nucleotides line up with TRBD1. The junction had 10 bases not matched to a gene; V was cut back by 7 bases and J by 6 bases. The CDR3 runs 15 residues. Germline assignment: CDR1 MDHEN and CDR2 SYDVKM. The CDR3 protein is CASTVPGTGGREQYF. The CDR3 DNA is TGTGCCAGCACCGTCCCCGGGACAGGGGGCCGCGAGCAGTACTTC.

This clonotype was seen a handful of times. The V and J genes are TRBV7-6 and TRBJ2-3; D is perhaps TRBD1 (5 bases). Germline CDR1 is SGHVS and CDR2 is FNYEAQ. CDR3 size: 14 residues. Trimming removed 5 bases at V and 2 bases at J, with 11 bases between. This chain's CDR3 is CASSPGHSTDTQYF. The CDR3 region has the DNA TGTGCCAGCAGCCCTGGACACTCCACAGATACGCAGTATTTT.

The chain couples TRBV6-1 to TRBJ1-1; D is unresolved. The CDR3 consists of 13 residues. Germline V gene sequence: CDR1 MNHNS, CDR2 SASEGT. The V end was cut by 4 bases, the J end by 0 bases, with 6 bases between. CDR3 protein: CASSVQVNTEAFF. The CDR3 DNA is TGTGCCAGCAGTGTTCAGGTGAACACTGAAGCTTTCTTT.

This clonotype occurred a few times. J is TRBJ2-5 and V is TRBV7-9; D gene unclear. This CDR3 is built from 13 residues. V lost 2 bases and J 5 bases, leaving 9 bases between the germline ends. The germline CDR1 and CDR2 sequences are SEHNR and FQNEAQ (reference sequence). In DNA, the CDR3 is TGTGCCAGCAGCTTATATCAGTCGGAGACCCAGTACTTC. Protein: CASSLYQSETQYF. The full variable domain, completed using reference TRBV7-9 and TRBJ2-5, is DTGVSQNPRHKITKRGQNVTFRCDPISEHNRLYWYRQTLGQGPEFLTYFQNEAQLEKSRLLSDRFSAERPKGSFSTLEIQRTEQGDSAMYLCASSLYQSETQYFGPGTRLLVL.

This clonotype appeared many times. The V and J genes are TRBV24-1 and TRBJ1-1, with TRBD1 matching 10 bases. Germline CDR1 and CDR2: KGHDR and SFDVKD. The CDR3 has 12 residues. Trimming took 12 bases from V and 10 from J; bases not matched to a gene: 10. The CDR3 DNA reads as TGTGCCTCCGGACAGGGGGAAGGGCGAGCTTTCTTT. This gives the protein CASGQGEGRAFF.